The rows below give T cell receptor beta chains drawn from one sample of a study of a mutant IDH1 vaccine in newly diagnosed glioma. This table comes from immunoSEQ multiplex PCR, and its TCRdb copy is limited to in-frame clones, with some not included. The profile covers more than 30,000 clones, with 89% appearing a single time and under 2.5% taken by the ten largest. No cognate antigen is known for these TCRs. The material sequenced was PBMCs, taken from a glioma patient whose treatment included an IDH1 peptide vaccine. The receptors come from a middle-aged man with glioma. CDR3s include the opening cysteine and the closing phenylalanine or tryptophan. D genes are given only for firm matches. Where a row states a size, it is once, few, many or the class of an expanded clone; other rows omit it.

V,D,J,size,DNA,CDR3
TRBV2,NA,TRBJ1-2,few,TGTGCCAGCAGGCCACGAGACCGACACGATGGCTACACCTTC,CASRPRDRHDGYTF
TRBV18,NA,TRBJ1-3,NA,TGTGCCAGCTCACCTGGAGTCTCTGGAAACACCATATATTTT,CASSPGVSGNTIYF
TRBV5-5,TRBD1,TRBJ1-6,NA,TGTGCCAGCAGCTTGGGGGCCATGGGACAGGGCCACTCACCCCTCCACTTT,CASSLGAMGQGHSPLHF
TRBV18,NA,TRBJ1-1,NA,TGTGCCAGCTCACCGGAGGGATGGGCTGAAGCTTTCTTT,CASSPEGWAEAFF
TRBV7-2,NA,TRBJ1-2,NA,TGTGCCAGCAGCTCGACAGGCCTGGGGTATGGCTACACCTTC,CASSSTGLGYGYTF
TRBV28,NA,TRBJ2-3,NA,TGTGCCAGCAGTCCCCCATTAGGAAGCACAGATACGCAGTATTTT,CASSPPLGSTDTQYF
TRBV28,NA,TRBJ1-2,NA,TGTGCCAGCAAAGACCCTAACTATGGCTACACCTTC,CASKDPNYGYTF
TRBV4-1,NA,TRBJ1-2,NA,TGCGCCAGCAGCCTCCGTGGGGAGCCCCATGGCTACACCTTC,CASSLRGEPHGYTF
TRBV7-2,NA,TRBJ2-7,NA,TGTGCCAGCAGCTTAGCGGGAGGATCTTCCTCCTACGAGCAGTACTTC,CASSLAGGSSSYEQYF
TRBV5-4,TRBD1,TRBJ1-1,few,TGTGCCAGCAGCTTGGATTTGAACAGGGGGAACACTGAAGCTTTCTTT,CASSLDLNRGNTEAFF
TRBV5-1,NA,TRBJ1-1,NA,TGCGCCAGCAGCTTGAACACTGAAGCTTTCTTT,CASSLNTEAFF
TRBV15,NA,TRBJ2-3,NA,TGTGCCACCAGCAGAGAGGGGTCCACTGGCACAGATACGCAGTATTTT,CATSREGSTGTDTQYF
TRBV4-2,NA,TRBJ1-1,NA,TGTGCCAGCAGCCCAAAGGGCCAGGCTCATGGGGCTTTCTTT,CASSPKGQAHGAFF
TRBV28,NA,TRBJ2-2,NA,TGTGCCAGCCGTGCGATAGGAGCGGCCGGGGAGCTGTTTTTT,CASRAIGAAGELFF
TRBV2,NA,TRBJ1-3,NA,TGTGCCAGCAAACTGGGGGTGCCAGAAACTCACACCATATATTTT,CASKLGVPETHTIYF
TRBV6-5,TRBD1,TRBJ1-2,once,TGTGCCAGCAGTAGAGGACAGGGCGGGACTGGCTACACCTTC,CASSRGQGGTGYTF
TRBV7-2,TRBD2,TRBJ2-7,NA,TGTGCCAGCAGCGGCTCGGGGGGCTACGAGCAGTACTTC,CASSGSGGYEQYF
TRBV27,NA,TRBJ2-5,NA,TGTGCCAGCGGGTTTATACCAGACCAGTACTTC,CASGFIPDQYF
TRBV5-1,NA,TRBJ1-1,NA,TGCGCCAGCAGCTTGGGGACTAGCGCTGAAGCTTTCTTT,CASSLGTSAEAFF
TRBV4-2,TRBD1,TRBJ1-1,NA,TGTGCCAGCAGCCAAGGACAGGGGGCGCGTCAGAGTACTGAAGCTTTCTTT,CASSQGQGARQSTEAFF
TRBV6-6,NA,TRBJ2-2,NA,TGTGCCAGCAGTCGGGCCGGGGAGCTGTTTTTT,CASSRAGELFF
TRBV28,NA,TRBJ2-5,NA,TGTGCCAGCAGCCCCCTTAGGGGGGGGGCCTTGGAGACCCAGTACTTC,CASSPLRGGALETQYF
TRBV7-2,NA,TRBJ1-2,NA,TGTGCCAGCAGCTTTGGACGGACATATGGCTACACCTTC,CASSFGRTYGYTF
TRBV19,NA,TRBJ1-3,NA,TGTGCCAGTATGATCACATTTAGCTCTGGAAACACCATATATTTT,CASMITFSSGNTIYF
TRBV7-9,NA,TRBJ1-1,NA,TGTGCCAGCAGCTTAGCACAGGGCACTGAAGCTTTCTTT,CASSLAQGTEAFF
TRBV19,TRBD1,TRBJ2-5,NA,TGTGCCAGTCGTCTTCAGGACAGGGGGACAGGGGATGTAGAGACCCAGTACTTC,CASRLQDRGTGDVETQYF
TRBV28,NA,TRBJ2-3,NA,TGTGCCAGCAGTTATGAGGGATCGGGTACAGATACGCAGTATTTT,CASSYEGSGTDTQYF
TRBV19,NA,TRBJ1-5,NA,TGTGCCAGTAGTATAGGACAGCCAGGGAGGCAGCCCCAGCATTTT,CASSIGQPGRQPQHF
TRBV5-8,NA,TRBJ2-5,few,TGTGCCAGCAGGGCCCGGGAGACCCAGTACTTC,CASRARETQYF
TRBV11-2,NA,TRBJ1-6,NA,TGTGCCAGCAGCTTCAACCCGGGACGGGATAATTCACCCCTCCACTTT,CASSFNPGRDNSPLHF
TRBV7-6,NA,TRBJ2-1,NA,TGTGCCAGCAGCTGGGATCGCAATGAGCAGTTCTTC,CASSWDRNEQFF
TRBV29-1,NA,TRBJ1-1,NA,TGCAGCGGAACTAGGGGGGTTGGGGCTGAAGCTTTCTTT,CSGTRGVGAEAFF
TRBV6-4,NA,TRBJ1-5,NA,TGTGCCAGCAGTCTCGCCGCGGGGTTAGGTCAGCCCCAGCATTTT,CASSLAAGLGQPQHF
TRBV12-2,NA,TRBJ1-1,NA,TGTGCAAGTCGCTTAATGGAGGACAGGGGGCGCGTCACTGAAGCTTTCTTT,CASRLMEDRGRVTEAFF
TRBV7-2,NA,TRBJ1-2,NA,TGTGCCAGCACCGGGGGCGGTGGCTACACCTTC,CASTGGGGYTF
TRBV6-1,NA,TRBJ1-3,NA,TGTGCCAGCAGTGAAAAAAGGGTAGATGGAAACACCATATATTTT,CASSEKRVDGNTIYF
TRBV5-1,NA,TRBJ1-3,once,TGCGCCAGCAGCTTGGCAGGCAATTCTGGAAACACCATATATTTT,CASSLAGNSGNTIYF
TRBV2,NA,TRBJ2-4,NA,TGTGCCAGCAGCGCTAGCCGGGGGCAGGGGATGGCCAAAAACATTCAGTACTTC,CASSASRGQGMAKNIQYF
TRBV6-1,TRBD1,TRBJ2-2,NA,TGTGCCAGCATCCGGACAGGGGGCACCGGGGAGCTGTTTTTT,CASIRTGGTGELFF
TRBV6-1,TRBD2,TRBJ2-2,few,TGTGCCAGCAGTGAACTAGCGGGGGACACCGGGGAGCTGTTTTTT,CASSELAGDTGELFF
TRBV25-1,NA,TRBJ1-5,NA,TGTGCCAGCAGTGCGGCAGGGGGCAATCAGCCCCAGCATTTT,CASSAAGGNQPQHF
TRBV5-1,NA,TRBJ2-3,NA,TGCGCCAGCAGCTTGGAAGATACGCAGTATTTT,CASSLEDTQYF
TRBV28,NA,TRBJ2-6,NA,TGTGCCAGCAGTTTCCCGGGGAACGGGGCCAACGTCCTGACTTTC,CASSFPGNGANVLTF
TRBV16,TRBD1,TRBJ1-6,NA,TGTGCCAGCAGCCAAAGGACAGGGGGGGATTCACCCCTCCACTTT,CASSQRTGGDSPLHF
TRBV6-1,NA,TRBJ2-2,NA,TGTGCCAGCAGGTCCCGGGGGGCGCTCACCGGGGAGCTGTTTTTT,CASRSRGALTGELFF
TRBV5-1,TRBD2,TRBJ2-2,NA,TGCGCCAGCAGCGCGACTAGCGGTTCGAACACCGGGGAGCTGTTTTTT,CASSATSGSNTGELFF
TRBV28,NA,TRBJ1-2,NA,TGTGCCAGCAGTACATACCGGGACGGCCGAGGCTACACCTTC,CASSTYRDGRGYTF
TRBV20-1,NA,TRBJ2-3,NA,TGCAGTGCCCCGAAGGGGAAAATGCAGTATTTT,CSAPKGKMQYF
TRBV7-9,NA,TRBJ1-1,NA,TGTGCCAGCAGCTTAGCGGTACTGAACACTGAAGCTTTCTTT,CASSLAVLNTEAFF
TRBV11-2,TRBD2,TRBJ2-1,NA,TGTGCCAGCAGCTTACTTTCTAGCGGGAGTTTCAATGAGCAGTTCTTC,CASSLLSSGSFNEQFF
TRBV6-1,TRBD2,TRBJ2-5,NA,TGTGCCAGCAGTGATCGGACTAGCGGGGGGTCCCCGGAGACCCAGTACTTC,CASSDRTSGGSPETQYF
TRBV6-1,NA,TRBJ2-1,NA,TGTGCCAGCAGTGAAGACGTCGCTTCCTACAATGAGCAGTTCTTC,CASSEDVASYNEQFF